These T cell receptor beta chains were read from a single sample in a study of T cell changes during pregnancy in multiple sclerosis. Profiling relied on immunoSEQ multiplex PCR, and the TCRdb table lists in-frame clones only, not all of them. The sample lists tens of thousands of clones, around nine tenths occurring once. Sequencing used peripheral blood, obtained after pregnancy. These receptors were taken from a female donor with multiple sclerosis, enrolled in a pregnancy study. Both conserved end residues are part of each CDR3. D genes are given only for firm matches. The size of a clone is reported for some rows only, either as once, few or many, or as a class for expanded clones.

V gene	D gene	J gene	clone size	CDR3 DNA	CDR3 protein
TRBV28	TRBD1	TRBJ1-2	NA	TGTGCCAGCAGTGCCCAGGGGGAGTTATACCATGGCTACACCTTC	CASSAQGELYHGYTF
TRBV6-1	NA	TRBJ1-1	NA	TGTGCCAGCGGTGAGCAGGCTGTGAACACTGAAGCTTTCTTT	CASGEQAVNTEAFF
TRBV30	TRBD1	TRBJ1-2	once	TGTGCCTGGAGTGCTGACAGGGTAGGGGGCTACACCTTC	CAWSADRVGGYTF
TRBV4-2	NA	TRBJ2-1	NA	TGTGCCAGCAGCCAAGAGCCATACCCCGGGCTTCCCGGGGATGAGCAGTTCTTC	CASSQEPYPGLPGDEQFF
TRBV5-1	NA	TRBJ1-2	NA	TGCGCCAGCCGTTCGACGAGCGGGAACTATGGCTACACCTTC	CASRSTSGNYGYTF
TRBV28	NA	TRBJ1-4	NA	TGTGCCAGCAGTTTCGGACAGAGTAATGAAAAACTGTTTTTT	CASSFGQSNEKLFF
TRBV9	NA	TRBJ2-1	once	TGTGCCAGCAGCGTACAGGGGTTCTCCTACAATGAGCAGTTCTTC	CASSVQGFSYNEQFF
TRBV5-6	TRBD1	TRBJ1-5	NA	TGTGCCAGCAGCTTGGGCGGGACAGGGGGAGCTCAGCCCCAGCATTTT	CASSLGGTGGAQPQHF
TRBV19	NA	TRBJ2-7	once	TGTGCCAGTAGTTTCCTTGTTGGAGGCTACGAGCAGTACTTC	CASSFLVGGYEQYF
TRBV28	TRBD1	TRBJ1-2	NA	TGTGCCAGCAGCCCGGGACAGTCGGAGGGAACCCTTAACTATGGCTACACCTTC	CASSPGQSEGTLNYGYTF
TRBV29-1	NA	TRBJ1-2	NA	TGCAGCGTTGGACAGCTAAGTTACTATGGCTACACCTTC	CSVGQLSYYGYTF
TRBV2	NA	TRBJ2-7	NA	TGTGCCAGCGACAGAGGACAGAGGCCCGAGCAGTACTTC	CASDRGQRPEQYF
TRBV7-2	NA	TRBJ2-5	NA	TGTGCCAGCAGCTTCCAACAGGGAATGGGGGAGACCCAGTACTTC	CASSFQQGMGETQYF
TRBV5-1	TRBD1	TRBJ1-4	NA	TGCGCCAGCAGCCAGGGACAGGGGGGTGAAAAACTGTTTTTT	CASSQGQGGEKLFF
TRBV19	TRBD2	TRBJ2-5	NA	TGTGCCAGTAGTATTGAGGCTAGCGGACGGTACCAAGAGACCCAGTACTTC	CASSIEASGRYQETQYF
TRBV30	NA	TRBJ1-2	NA	TGTGCCTGGAGTGGCCACGGGGAGGGGACTATTAGTGGCTACACCTTC	CAWSGHGEGTISGYTF
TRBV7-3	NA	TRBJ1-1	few	TGTGCCAGCAGCTTAACGGGAGGGAACACTGAAGCTTTCTTT	CASSLTGGNTEAFF
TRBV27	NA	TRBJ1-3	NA	TGTGCCAGCAGTTTATTGTGGGGGGCTGGAAACACCATATATTTT	CASSLLWGAGNTIYF
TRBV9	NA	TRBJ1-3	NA	TGTGCCAGCAGCGTAGCCCTCTCTGGAAACACCATATATTTT	CASSVALSGNTIYF
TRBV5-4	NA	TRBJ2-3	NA	TGTGCCAGCACCGGGATTCTCCGCACAGATACGCAGTATTTT	CASTGILRTDTQYF
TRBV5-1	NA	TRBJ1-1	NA	TGCGCCAGCAGCCCTTTCGTCCGAGGGTACACTGAAGCTTTCTTT	CASSPFVRGYTEAFF
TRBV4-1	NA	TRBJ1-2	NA	TGCGCCAGCAGCCAAGGAGGGAGGGCATATGGCTACACCTTC	CASSQGGRAYGYTF
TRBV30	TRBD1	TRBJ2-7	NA	TGTGCCTGGACCTCGTGGGCGGACAGGGTAAGCTCCTACGAGCAGTACTTC	CAWTSWADRVSSYEQYF
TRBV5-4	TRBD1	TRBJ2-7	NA	TGTGCCAGCAGCGTCCGGGGACAGGGAAAGGGGCAGTACTTC	CASSVRGQGKGQYF
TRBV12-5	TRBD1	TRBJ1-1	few	TGTGCTAGTGGCGACAGGGAAGCCACTGAAGCTTTCTTT	CASGDREATEAFF
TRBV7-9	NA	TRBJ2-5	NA	TGTGCCAGCAGCTTTTGGACAGGACTACAAGAGACCCAGTACTTC	CASSFWTGLQETQYF
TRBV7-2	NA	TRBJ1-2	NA	TGTGCCAGCAGCTTCTACAGGGTACCTAACTATGGCTACACCTTC	CASSFYRVPNYGYTF
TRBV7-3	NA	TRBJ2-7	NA	TGTGCCAGCAGCTTAGGCGGCGGGTTCCCCTACGAGCAGTACTTC	CASSLGGGFPYEQYF
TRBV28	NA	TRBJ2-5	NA	TGTGCCAGCAGTCCTCAGGGGAGGGGGGCAACCGAAGAAGAGACCCAGTACTTC	CASSPQGRGATEEETQYF
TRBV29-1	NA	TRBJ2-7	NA	TGCAGCGTCGGGGGAATTGACGGTTACGAGCAGTACTTC	CSVGGIDGYEQYF
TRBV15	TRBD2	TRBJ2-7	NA	TGTGCCACCAGTCTCCCTAGCGGGGGAGCCTACGAGCAGTACTTC	CATSLPSGGAYEQYF
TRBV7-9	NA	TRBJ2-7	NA	TGTGCCAGCAGCCCGGTCGCCCACGAGCAGTACTTC	CASSPVAHEQYF